This T cell receptor (beta chain) was sequenced during a study of T cells after posttransplantation cyclophosphamide. CDR1 SGDLS and CDR2 YYNGEE come from the germline V gene. V was trimmed by 3 bases and J by 8 bases, leaving 16 bases between them. CDR3 length equals 14 residues. Control samples came 1 year after myeloablative marrow transplants with methotrexate plus calcineurin inhibitor. Profiling relied on immunoSEQ multiplex PCR, and the TCRdb table lists in-frame clones only, not all of them. Of roughly 15,000 clones listed, 80% to 90% are singletons. The specimen comprised PBMCs, sampled 410 to 450 days after allogeneic stem cell transplant with calcineurin inhibitor and methotrexate. The rearrangement uses TRBV9 and TRBJ2-3, with a possible D match to TRBD2 (6 bases). This receptor was obtained from a male patient younger than 45 who received an allogeneic stem cell transplant from an unrelated donor, was CMV-positive, and had acute and chronic GVHD. Some T cells may have come from the graft donor. DNA for the CDR3: TGTGCCAGCAGCGCCGGGACTTCTGGGGCTACGCAGTATTTT. Protein sequence: CASSAGTSGATQYF.